This TCR beta chain was found in a study of T-cell reconstitution after alpha-beta-depleted transplantation in children listed by TCRdb under 2016. Broadly, across the study: Using TCR repertoire profiling, the study followed T-cell immune reconstitution in a quantitative way in children after TCRalphabeta/CD19-depleted allogeneic hematopoietic cell transplantation.

Clipping removes 4 bases from V and 5 bases from J, with 9 as the unmatched junction base count. CDR1 and CDR2, per the germline V gene, are SGHVS and FQNEAQ. The CDR3, cysteine through phenylalanine, is 16 amino acids long. Just CDR3 DNA is preserved here, 48 bases in frame from base 1. This clonotype was recorded at least ten times. The antigen it binds to is not known. Base qualities were left out, and no much larger clone turns up one base away. The protocol used for the library was PCR. Instrument used: Illumina HiSeq 2500. To normalize quantification of the TCRbeta repertoire, the TCR libraries were built with molecular barcoding that relied on unique molecular identifiers. In-frame beta chains were kept once TCRdb had trimmed the public reads at Q25 with fastp and called clones with MiXCR. Each CDR3 protein gets just one entry, which takes the most common genes and DNA from the rows behind it. The sample profile shows a few hundred thousand distinct CDR3 sequences; 9.7% of them were found once. 5.1% of the sample is held by the ten biggest clonotypes.

The rearrangement joined TRBV7-8 to TRBJ1-2; 11 central bases correspond to TRBD1. The material was PBMCs from the stem cell graft donor, obtained from the stem cell graft. The receptor comes from a human donor who donated a stem cell graft to a child with SCID. The DNA reads as follows: TGTGCCAGCAGCTCCCCTGGGGACAGGGGGAGATATGGCTACACCTTC. This translates into CASSSPGDRGRYGYTF.